Described below is a single T cell receptor (beta chain) sequence and its context. TCRdb independently ran MiXCR on the RT-PCR reads; one entry per CDR3 protein. The table shows about 960,000 distinct CDR3 sequences, with roughly 18% occurring only once. Per the germline V gene, CDR1 is LNHNV and CDR2 is YYDKDF (reference sequence). V was pared by 0 bases and J by 0 bases, with 6 bases between. CDR3 length: 14 amino acids. The sample belongs to a study of patients and donors after allogeneic stem cell transplantation. The origin of this receptor is a human donor who was either an allogeneic HSCT recipient or a stem cell or donor lymphocyte infusion donor (not recorded which). It is not recorded whose cells these are; they may come from a transplant donor. The sequenced material came from blood, either unsorted or a sorted T cell fraction (not recorded which). The genes are TRBV15 and TRBJ2-7; D not resolved. The CDR3 DNA reads TGTGCCACCAGCAGAGAACCTGGCTCCTACGAGCAGTACTTC. Its translation: CATSREPGSYEQYF. The full variable domain, completed using reference TRBV15 and TRBJ2-7, is DAMVIQNPRYQVTQFGKPVTLSCSQTLNHNVMYWYQQKSSQAPKLLFHYYDKDFNNEADTPDNFQSRRPNTSFCFLDIRSPGLGDTAMYLCATSREPGSYEQYFGPGTRLTVT.